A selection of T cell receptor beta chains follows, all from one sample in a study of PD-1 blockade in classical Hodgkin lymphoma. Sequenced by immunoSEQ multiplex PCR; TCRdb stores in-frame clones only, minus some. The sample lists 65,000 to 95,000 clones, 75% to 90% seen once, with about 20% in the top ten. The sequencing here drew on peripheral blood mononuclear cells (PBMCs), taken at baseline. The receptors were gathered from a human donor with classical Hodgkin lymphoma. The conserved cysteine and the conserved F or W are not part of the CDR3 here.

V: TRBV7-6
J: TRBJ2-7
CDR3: ASSHEVGLAGGGTGEQY

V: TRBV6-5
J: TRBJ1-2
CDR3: ASSSNARVGYT

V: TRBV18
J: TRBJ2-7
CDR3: ASSRTETYEQY

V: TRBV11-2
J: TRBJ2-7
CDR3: ASSLLVSARYEQY

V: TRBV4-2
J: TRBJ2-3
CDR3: ASSQDPSGRPSTDTQY

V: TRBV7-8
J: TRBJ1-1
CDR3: ASSPQRGENTEAF

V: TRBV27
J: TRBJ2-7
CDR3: ASSSRWGTVSYEQY

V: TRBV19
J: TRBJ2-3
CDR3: ASSTLYEGLHRSTDTQY

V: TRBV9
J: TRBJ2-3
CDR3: ASRGGSKDTQY

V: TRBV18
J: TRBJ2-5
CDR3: ASSPIVSETQY

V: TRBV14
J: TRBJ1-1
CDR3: ASSQGASIWPRGEAF

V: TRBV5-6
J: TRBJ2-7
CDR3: ASSLGSGTIWGYEQY

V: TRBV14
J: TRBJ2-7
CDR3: ASSQEQGPYEQY

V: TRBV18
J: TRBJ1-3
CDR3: ASSPPNGGRTESKGNTIY

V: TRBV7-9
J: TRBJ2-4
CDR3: ASSLLSGGKNIQY

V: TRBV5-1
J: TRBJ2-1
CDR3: ASSLARGLGNEQF

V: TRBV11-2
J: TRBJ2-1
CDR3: ASSSHQRGLYNEQF

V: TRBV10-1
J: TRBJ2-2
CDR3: ASSRHTWTGELF

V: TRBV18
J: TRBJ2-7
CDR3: ASSNPGGEQY

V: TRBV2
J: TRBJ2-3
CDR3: ASTVRRATDTQY

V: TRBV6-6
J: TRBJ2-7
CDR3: ASGTSSGRYEQY

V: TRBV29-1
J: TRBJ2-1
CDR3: SVEDSRLSGRAIEQF

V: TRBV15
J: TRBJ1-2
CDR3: ATSSGRGRNYGYT

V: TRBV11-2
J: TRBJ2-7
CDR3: ASSFAASYEQY

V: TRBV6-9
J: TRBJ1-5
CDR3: ASTWRGGDQPQH

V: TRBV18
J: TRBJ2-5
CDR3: ASSPTGLGQETQY

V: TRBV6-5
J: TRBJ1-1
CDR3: ASTHARDTEAF

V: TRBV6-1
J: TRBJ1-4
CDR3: ASSGQGIEKLF

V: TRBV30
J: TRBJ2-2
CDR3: AWSRGVDTGELF

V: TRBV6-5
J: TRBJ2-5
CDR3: ASSYSLAGGETQY

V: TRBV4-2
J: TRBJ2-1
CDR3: ASSQGRTSGRARNEQF

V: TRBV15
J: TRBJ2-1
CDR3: ATSSPVNEQF

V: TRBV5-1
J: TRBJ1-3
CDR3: ASSLSGYGNTIY

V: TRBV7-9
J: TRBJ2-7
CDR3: ASSRPANYEQY

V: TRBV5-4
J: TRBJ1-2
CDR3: ASSLAGTNYGYT

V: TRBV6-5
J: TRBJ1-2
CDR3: ASRGRWSDGYT

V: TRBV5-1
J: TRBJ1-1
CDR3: ASSQRTEVNTEAF

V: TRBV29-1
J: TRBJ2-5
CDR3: SALLAGAGETQY

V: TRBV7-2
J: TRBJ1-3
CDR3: ATSEAPSGNTIY

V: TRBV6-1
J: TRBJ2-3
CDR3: ASRDRGGTDTQY

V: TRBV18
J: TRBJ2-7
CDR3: ASSQSSGGEQY

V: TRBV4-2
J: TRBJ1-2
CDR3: ASSQEGTGEAQINYGYT

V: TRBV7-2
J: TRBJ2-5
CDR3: ASSLTASGRETQY

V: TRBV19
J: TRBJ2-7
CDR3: ASSIRGAQRNEQY

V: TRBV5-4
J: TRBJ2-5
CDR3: ASSLARAGGETQY

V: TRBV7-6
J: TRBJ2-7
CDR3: ASSFGTGTYEQY

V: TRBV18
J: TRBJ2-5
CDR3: ASSPQGETQY

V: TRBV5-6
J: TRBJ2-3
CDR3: ASSRMGLAGDTQY

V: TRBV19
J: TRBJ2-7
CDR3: ASSRQGMPYEQY

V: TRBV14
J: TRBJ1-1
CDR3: ASSQGTGGNTEAF

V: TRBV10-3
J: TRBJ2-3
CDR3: AISESLKGARETDTQY

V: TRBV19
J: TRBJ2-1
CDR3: ASSVAGDNEQF

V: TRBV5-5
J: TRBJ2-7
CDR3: ASSFTTSGFYEQY

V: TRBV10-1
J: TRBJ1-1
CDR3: ASRKQGDTEAF

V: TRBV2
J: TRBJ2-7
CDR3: ASRGTGASYEQY

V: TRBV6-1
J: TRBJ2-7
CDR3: ASSREVEGGFEQY

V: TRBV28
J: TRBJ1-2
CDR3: ASSFPSPQFGYT